This TCR beta chain emerged from a study of cytomegalovirus exposure and HLA in healthy donors. PCR used 60 Vbeta primers and 13 Jbeta primers. Libraries were prepared by immunoSEQ multiplex PCR; TCRdb keeps only in-frame clonotypes and omits some of them. The sample has roughly 120,000 clones, 79% seen once. This clone was counted between two and nine times. Its antigen is as yet unknown. Study results and caveats: For cytomegalovirus status, the classifier reportedly gave diagnoses with high specificity and sensitivity. For most subjects, TCR beta sequences were reported to predict HLA-A and HLA-B alleles with accuracy. Within an earlier analysis, most TCR beta V segments proved productive either about 90% or about 30% of the time. TCR beta chains associated with HLA were, in a later analysis, more clonally expanded than equally common others.

The TCR comes from a man aged 18 to 29 in good health and CMV-seronegative. The sample was PBMCs.

In DNA, the CDR3 is TGTGCCAGCAGTATTATCGGGAGGCCCGGGGAGCTGTTTTTT. It specifies CASSIIGRPGELFF. The V gene is TRBV6-6, the J gene TRBJ2-2, with 7 bases that match TRBD2. The germline gives CDR1 MNHNY, CDR2 SVGAGI (reference sequence). The CDR3 runs to 14 residues. The V and J ends lost 5 bases and 6 bases, in that order; junction bases with no gene match: 6.